A selection of T cell receptor beta chains follows, all from one sample in a study of blood T cell repertoires in COVID-19. Assay: immunoSEQ multiplex PCR; the TCRdb copy retains only in-frame clones and omits some. The sample has about 330,000 clones, less than 90% seen once. The sample taken for sequencing was PBMCs or T cells enriched from blood (not recorded which). These receptors were taken from a young woman who had recovered from COVID-19. The CDR3 runs from the conserved cysteine through the conserved F or W. The D gene is left open where the match is weak. Clone sizes are given selectively: once, few, many, or a class where the clone is expanded.

V	size	J	D	DNA	CDR3
TRBV5-1	.	TRBJ1-2	.	TGCGCCAGCAGCTTAGATCCGGGGACAAGGGCTAATGGCTACACCTTC	CASSLDPGTRANGYTF
TRBV3-1/TRBV3-2	.	TRBJ2-7	.	TGTGCCAGCAGCCAAGACGTGCGGGGTTCGTCCTACGAGCAGTACTTC	CASSQDVRGSSYEQYF
TRBV5-1	.	TRBJ2-3	TRBD2	TGCGCCAGCAGCCCCGCTAGCGGGGGGGTTCAAGATACGCAGTATTTT	CASSPASGGVQDTQYF
TRBV27	.	TRBJ2-3	.	TGTGCCAGCAGTTTAGGGGCAGGTTGGTATTTT	CASSLGAGWYF
TRBV27	.	TRBJ1-1	.	TGTGCCAGCAGTTTATCGAAAGGGGTGGGGTTGAGCACTGAAGCTTTCTTT	CASSLSKGVGLSTEAFF
TRBV5-6	.	TRBJ1-6	TRBD1	TGTGCCAGCAGCTTGGGACAGGGTAATTCACCCCTCCACTTT	CASSLGQGNSPLHF
TRBV5-1	.	TRBJ2-1	TRBD1	TGCGCCAGCAGCATAGGACAGGGTATCGGGCACAATGAGCAGTTCTTC	CASSIGQGIGHNEQFF
TRBV29-1	.	TRBJ2-7	.	TGCAGCGTTGATGTTACGGGCTCCTACGAGCAGTACTTC	CSVDVTGSYEQYF
TRBV28	.	TRBJ1-1	.	TGTGCCAGCACCGAGGGGAGTACCGGGACATGGGACACTGAAGCTTTCTTT	CASTEGSTGTWDTEAFF
TRBV11-2	.	TRBJ1-2	TRBD1	TGTGCCAGCAGCTCCGGGAGGACAGGGTTTGGCTACACCTTC	CASSSGRTGFGYTF
TRBV10-2	.	TRBJ1-2	TRBD1	TGCGCCAGCGCGGGACAGGGTGAAGGCTACACCTTC	CASAGQGEGYTF
TRBV6-2/TRBV6-3	.	TRBJ2-1	TRBD1	TGTGCCAGCAGCCCCCGGGACAGTCTGTACAATGAGCAGTTCTTC	CASSPRDSLYNEQFF
TRBV15	.	TRBJ1-1	.	TGTGCCACCAGCAGAGGCGGGTATGGCTCCGGAGGGGCAGGCACTGAAGCTTTCTTT	CATSRGGYGSGGAGTEAFF
TRBV18	.	TRBJ1-2	.	TGTGCCAGCTCACCTTTTCCAGGGAAAGACTATGGCTACACCTTC	CASSPFPGKDYGYTF
TRBV5-1	.	TRBJ1-4	.	TGCGCCAGCAGCTTGGCGGGGTATGGTGAAAAACTGTTTTTT	CASSLAGYGEKLFF
TRBV24-1	.	TRBJ2-6	.	TGTGCCACCAGCGATTCGGTGGGCGGGGCTGGGGCCAACGTCCTGACTTTC	CATSDSVGGAGANVLTF
TRBV14	.	TRBJ2-7	.	TGTGCCAGCAGCCAAGATCTATTCACCTACGAGCAGTACTTC	CASSQDLFTYEQYF
TRBV2	.	TRBJ1-5	TRBD1	TGTGCCAGCAGGAGGGACAGGGACGAGGATCAGCCCCAGCATTTT	CASRRDRDEDQPQHF
TRBV30	.	TRBJ1-2	.	TGTGCCTGGAGGACCCTGGACATCCTTTTATATGGCTACACCTTC	CAWRTLDILLYGYTF
TRBV5-1	.	TRBJ1-2	.	TGCGCCAGCAGCTTGGGCCAACAGGGCCATGGCTACACCTTC	CASSLGQQGHGYTF
TRBV6-2/TRBV6-3	.	TRBJ2-2	.	TGTGCCAGCAGTTATTTCGGTGGCAAGAGGACCGGGGAGCTGTTTTTT	CASSYFGGKRTGELFF
TRBV19	.	TRBJ1-2	.	TGTGCCAGTAGTATAGCAGGAATAGACTATGGCTACACCTTC	CASSIAGIDYGYTF
TRBV9	.	TRBJ2-3	.	TGTGCCAGCAGCGCCCGGACTCCAACCACAGATACGCAGTATTTT	CASSARTPTTDTQYF
TRBV24-1	.	TRBJ2-2	.	TGTGCCACCAGTGATCGGGCGGGCAGGGGGGCCCGCGGGGAGCTGTTTTTT	CATSDRAGRGARGELFF
TRBV28	.	TRBJ2-7	.	TGTGCCAGCAGTTTCGGAGTGGAGCAGTACTTC	CASSFGVEQYF
TRBV27	once	TRBJ1-1	.	TGTGCCAGCAGTTTAAGAGGGTACGGGAATTTAAACACTGAAGCTTTCTTT	CASSLRGYGNLNTEAFF
TRBV3-1/TRBV3-2	few	TRBJ1-4	.	TGTGCCAGCAGCCAAGACAGGGGCGAAAAACTGTTTTTT	CASSQDRGEKLFF
TRBV5-8	.	TRBJ1-2	TRBD1	TGTGCCAGCAGCTCAAGACAGGGGGACTATGGCTACACCTTC	CASSSRQGDYGYTF
TRBV5-5	.	TRBJ1-5	.	TGTGCCAGCAGCTTATCAAGCAATCAGCCCCAGCATTTT	CASSLSSNQPQHF
TRBV19	.	TRBJ2-2	.	TGTGCCAGTAGTAACAGGGCGAACACCGGGGAGCTGTTTTTT	CASSNRANTGELFF
TRBV5-1	once	TRBJ1-2	.	TGCGCCAGCAAGGAGGGTAACGGCTACACCTTC	CASKEGNGYTF
TRBV2	.	TRBJ2-3	.	TGTGCCAGCAGTGGTAGCCCAAGTCCGGATACGCAGTATTTT	CASSGSPSPDTQYF
TRBV28	.	TRBJ1-1	.	TGTGCCAGCAGTCTGGGACAGAACACTGAAGCTTTCTTT	CASSLGQNTEAFF
TRBV29-1	.	TRBJ1-2	.	TGCAGCGTTGGGGAGACAGGTAGCTATGGCTACACCTTC	CSVGETGSYGYTF
TRBV29-1	.	TRBJ2-7	.	TGCAGCGTTCGTATCTCTGACTGGCAGTACTTC	CSVRISDWQYF
TRBV27	.	TRBJ1-5	.	TGTGCCAGCAGTTTTTGGGGGGGTAAGCAGCCCCAGCATTTT	CASSFWGGKQPQHF
TRBV19	.	TRBJ1-2	TRBD1	TGTGCCAGTAGCCTGGGACAGGGTACGGAGGGCTACACCTTC	CASSLGQGTEGYTF
TRBV30	.	TRBJ1-1	.	TGTGCCTGGCAAGGAGTCGACAGGAACACTGAAGCTTTCTTT	CAWQGVDRNTEAFF
TRBV9	.	TRBJ2-6	TRBD1	TGTGCCAGCAGCGTAGGACAGGGGGCGCTCGGGGCCAACGTCCTGACTTTC	CASSVGQGALGANVLTF
TRBV10-3	.	TRBJ1-1	.	TGTGCCATCAGTGAGGGAGCAGGGATGAACACTGAAGCTTTCTTT	CAISEGAGMNTEAFF
TRBV19	.	TRBJ1-1	TRBD1	TGTGCCAGTAGTCAAACAGGGGGAGGCACTGAAGCTTTCTTT	CASSQTGGGTEAFF
TRBV15	few	TRBJ1-2	TRBD1	TGTGCCACCAGCAGAGGGGTCGGGACAGCTAACTATGGCTACACCTTC	CATSRGVGTANYGYTF
TRBV6-2/TRBV6-3	.	TRBJ1-2	TRBD1	TGTGCCAGCAGTTACTCGACGACAGGGACCTATGGCTACACCTTC	CASSYSTTGTYGYTF
TRBV2	.	TRBJ2-7	TRBD2	TGTGCCAGCAGTGAAGGACTAGCGGGGCTCTACGAGCAGTACTTC	CASSEGLAGLYEQYF
TRBV5-1	.	TRBJ1-5	TRBD1	TGCGCCAGCAGCCCCGGGACAGGGAATGGTAACAATCAGCCCCAGCATTTT	CASSPGTGNGNNQPQHF
TRBV2	.	TRBJ2-3	TRBD2	TGTGCCAGCGGCATAGCGGGGGGAGGCACAGATACGCAGTATTTT	CASGIAGGGTDTQYF
TRBV28	.	TRBJ2-3	TRBD1	TGTGCCAGCAGCCGACCGGGACAGTCGCATACGCAGTATTTT	CASSRPGQSHTQYF
TRBV5-1	.	TRBJ2-1	.	TGCGCCAGCAGCTTGGCCCTCAGGACTGTGGGCTACAATGAGCAGTTCTTC	CASSLALRTVGYNEQFF
TRBV28	few	TRBJ1-1	TRBD1	TGTGCCAGCAGTCCGGGACAGGGGGACGACACTGAAGCTTTCTTT	CASSPGQGDDTEAFF
TRBV3-1/TRBV3-2	.	TRBJ2-2	.	TGTGCCAGCAGCCAAGTTACAGGGTGGTTTGGAACCGGGGAGCTGTTTTTT	CASSQVTGWFGTGELFF
TRBV2	.	TRBJ1-5	.	TGTGCCAGCATCGACCCAAGGGGGGGACCCCAGCATTTT	CASIDPRGGPQHF
TRBV5-6	.	TRBJ2-3	.	TGTGCCAGCAGCCCCTGGACAGCCCTAAGCACAGATACGCAGTATTTT	CASSPWTALSTDTQYF